Included here is one T cell receptor (beta chain) sequence, with context. No antigen is known for it. The data were taken from a study of T-cell memory formation after mild COVID-19. Across the whole study: Largely, TCR clusters stayed within a single donor. Findings of the study overall: Memory from before infection featured some responding clones, which suggests cross-reactive memory joined. Proof of SARS-CoV-2 specificity was absent for the second-wave clones that crested on day 37.

TCRdb redid the calling of the 5' RACE reads with MiXCR, one entry per CDR3 protein. The sample shows about 560,000 distinct CDR3 sequences, 17% of them seen only once. The V end lost 5 bases, the J end lost 2 bases, and 14 bases lay between the germline ends. The CDR3 runs 15 residues. Germline V gene sequence: CDR1 LNHNV, CDR2 YYDKDF (reference sequence). V gene TRBV15 combines with J gene TRBJ2-3; maybe TRBD1 (6 bases). The TCR comes from an adult woman who had mild COVID-19 (a few samples of this study predate the infection). Cell type and time point are not known. The sequencing input was PBMCs or a T cell subset sorted from them (not recorded which). DNA of the CDR3: TGTGCCACCAGCCGGAGACAGGTGTCCACAGATACGCAGTATTTT. The encoded protein is CATSRRQVSTDTQYF.